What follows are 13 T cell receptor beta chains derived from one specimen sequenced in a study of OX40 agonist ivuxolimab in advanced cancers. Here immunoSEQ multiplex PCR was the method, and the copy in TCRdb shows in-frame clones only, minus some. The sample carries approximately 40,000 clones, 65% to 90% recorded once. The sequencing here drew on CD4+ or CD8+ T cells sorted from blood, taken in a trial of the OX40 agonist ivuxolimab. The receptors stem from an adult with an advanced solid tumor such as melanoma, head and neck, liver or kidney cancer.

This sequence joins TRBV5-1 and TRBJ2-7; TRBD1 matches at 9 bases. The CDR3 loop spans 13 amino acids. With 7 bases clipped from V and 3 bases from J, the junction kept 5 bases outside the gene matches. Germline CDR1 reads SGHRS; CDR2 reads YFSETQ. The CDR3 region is CASARDRDYEQYF. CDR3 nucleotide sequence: TGCGCCAGCGCCCGGGACAGGGACTACGAGCAGTACTTC.

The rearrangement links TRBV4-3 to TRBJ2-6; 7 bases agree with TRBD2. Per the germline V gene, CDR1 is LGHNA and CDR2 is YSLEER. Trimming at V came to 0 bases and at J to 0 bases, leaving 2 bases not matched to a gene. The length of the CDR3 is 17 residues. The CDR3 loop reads CASSQDGGGSGANVLTF. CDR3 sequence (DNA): TGCGCCAGCAGCCAAGATGGGGGGGGCTCTGGGGCCAACGTCCTGACTTTC.

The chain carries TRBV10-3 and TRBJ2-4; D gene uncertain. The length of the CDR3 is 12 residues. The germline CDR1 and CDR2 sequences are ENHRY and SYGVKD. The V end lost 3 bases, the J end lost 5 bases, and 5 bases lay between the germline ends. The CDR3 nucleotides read TGTGCCATCAGTGATGCCCAAAACATTCAGTACTTC. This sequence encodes CAISDAQNIQYF.

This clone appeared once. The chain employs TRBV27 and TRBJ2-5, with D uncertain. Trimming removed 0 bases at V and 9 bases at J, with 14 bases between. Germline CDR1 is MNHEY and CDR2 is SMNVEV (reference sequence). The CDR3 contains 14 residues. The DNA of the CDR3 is TGTGCCAGCAGTTTATCGAAGCGAATCTGGTCCCAGTACTTC. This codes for CASSLSKRIWSQYF.

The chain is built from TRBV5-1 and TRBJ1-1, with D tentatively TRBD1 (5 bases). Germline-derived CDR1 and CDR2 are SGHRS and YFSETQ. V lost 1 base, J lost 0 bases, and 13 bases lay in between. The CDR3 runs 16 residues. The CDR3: CASSLMTQGLNTEAFF. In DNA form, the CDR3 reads TGCGCCAGCAGCTTGATGACGCAGGGCTTGAACACTGAAGCTTTCTTT.

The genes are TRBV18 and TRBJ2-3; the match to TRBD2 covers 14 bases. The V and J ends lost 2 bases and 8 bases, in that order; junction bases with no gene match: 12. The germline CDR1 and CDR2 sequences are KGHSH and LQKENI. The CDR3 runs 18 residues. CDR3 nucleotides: TGTGCCAGCTCACCATCTCCGCCGGGACTAGCGGGAGAAGGTACGCAGTATTTT. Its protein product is CASSPSPPGLAGEGTQYF.

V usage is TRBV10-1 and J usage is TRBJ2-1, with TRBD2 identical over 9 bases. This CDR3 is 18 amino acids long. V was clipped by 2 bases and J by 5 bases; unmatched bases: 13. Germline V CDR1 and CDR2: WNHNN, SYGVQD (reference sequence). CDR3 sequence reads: CASSENVYSGRGDNEQFF. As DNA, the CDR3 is TGCGCCAGCAGTGAGAATGTATATAGCGGGAGAGGAGACAATGAGCAGTTCTTC.

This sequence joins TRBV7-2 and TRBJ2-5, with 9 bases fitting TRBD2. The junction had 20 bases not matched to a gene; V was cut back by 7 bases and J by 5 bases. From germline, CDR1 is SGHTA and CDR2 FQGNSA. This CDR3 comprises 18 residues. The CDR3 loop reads CASKNPTGSGRPSETQYF. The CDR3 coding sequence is TGTGCCAGCAAAAACCCCACCGGGAGCGGGAGGCCCTCGGAGACCCAGTACTTC.

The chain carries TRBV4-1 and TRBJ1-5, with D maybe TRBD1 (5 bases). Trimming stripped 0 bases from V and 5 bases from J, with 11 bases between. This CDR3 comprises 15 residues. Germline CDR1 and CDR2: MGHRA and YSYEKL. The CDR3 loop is CASSQDSGTYQPQHF. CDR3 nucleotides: TGCGCCAGCAGCCAAGATTCAGGGACCTATCAGCCCCAGCATTTT.

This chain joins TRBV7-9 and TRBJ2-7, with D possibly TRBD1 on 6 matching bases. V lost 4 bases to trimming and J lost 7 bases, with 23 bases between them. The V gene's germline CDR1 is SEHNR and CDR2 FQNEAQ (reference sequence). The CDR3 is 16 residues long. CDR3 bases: TGTGCCAGCAGCTCGGAAACCGGGGCAGGGGCGTTGGAGCAGTACTTC. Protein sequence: CASSSETGAGALEQYF.

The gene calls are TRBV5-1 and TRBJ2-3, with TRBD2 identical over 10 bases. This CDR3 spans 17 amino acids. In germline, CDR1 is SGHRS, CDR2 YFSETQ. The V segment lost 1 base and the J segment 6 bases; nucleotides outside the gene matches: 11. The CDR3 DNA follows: TGCGCCAGCAGCTTGCGAGCTAGCGGGAGTAAGTGGGATACGCAGTATTTT. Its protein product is CASSLRASGSKWDTQYF. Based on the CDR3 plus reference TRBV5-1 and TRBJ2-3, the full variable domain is KAGVTQTPRYLIKTRGQQVTLSCSPISGHRSVSWYQQTPGQGLQFLFEYFSETQRNKGNFPGRFSGRQFSNSRSEMNVSTLELGDSALYLCASSLRASGSKWDTQYFGPGTRLTVL.

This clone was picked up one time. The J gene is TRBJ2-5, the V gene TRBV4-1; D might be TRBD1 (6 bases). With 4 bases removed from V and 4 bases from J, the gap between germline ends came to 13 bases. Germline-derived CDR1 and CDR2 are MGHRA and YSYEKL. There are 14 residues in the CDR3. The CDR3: CASSLRTVGETQYF. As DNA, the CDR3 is TGCGCCAGCAGCCTTAGGACAGTGGGAGAGACCCAGTACTTC.

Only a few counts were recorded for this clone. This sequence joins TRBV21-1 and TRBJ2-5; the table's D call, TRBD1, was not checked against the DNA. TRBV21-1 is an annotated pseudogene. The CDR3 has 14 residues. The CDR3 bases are TGTGCCAGCCGAATCCTCGACAGGCAAGAGACCCAGTACTTC. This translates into CASRILDRQETQYF.